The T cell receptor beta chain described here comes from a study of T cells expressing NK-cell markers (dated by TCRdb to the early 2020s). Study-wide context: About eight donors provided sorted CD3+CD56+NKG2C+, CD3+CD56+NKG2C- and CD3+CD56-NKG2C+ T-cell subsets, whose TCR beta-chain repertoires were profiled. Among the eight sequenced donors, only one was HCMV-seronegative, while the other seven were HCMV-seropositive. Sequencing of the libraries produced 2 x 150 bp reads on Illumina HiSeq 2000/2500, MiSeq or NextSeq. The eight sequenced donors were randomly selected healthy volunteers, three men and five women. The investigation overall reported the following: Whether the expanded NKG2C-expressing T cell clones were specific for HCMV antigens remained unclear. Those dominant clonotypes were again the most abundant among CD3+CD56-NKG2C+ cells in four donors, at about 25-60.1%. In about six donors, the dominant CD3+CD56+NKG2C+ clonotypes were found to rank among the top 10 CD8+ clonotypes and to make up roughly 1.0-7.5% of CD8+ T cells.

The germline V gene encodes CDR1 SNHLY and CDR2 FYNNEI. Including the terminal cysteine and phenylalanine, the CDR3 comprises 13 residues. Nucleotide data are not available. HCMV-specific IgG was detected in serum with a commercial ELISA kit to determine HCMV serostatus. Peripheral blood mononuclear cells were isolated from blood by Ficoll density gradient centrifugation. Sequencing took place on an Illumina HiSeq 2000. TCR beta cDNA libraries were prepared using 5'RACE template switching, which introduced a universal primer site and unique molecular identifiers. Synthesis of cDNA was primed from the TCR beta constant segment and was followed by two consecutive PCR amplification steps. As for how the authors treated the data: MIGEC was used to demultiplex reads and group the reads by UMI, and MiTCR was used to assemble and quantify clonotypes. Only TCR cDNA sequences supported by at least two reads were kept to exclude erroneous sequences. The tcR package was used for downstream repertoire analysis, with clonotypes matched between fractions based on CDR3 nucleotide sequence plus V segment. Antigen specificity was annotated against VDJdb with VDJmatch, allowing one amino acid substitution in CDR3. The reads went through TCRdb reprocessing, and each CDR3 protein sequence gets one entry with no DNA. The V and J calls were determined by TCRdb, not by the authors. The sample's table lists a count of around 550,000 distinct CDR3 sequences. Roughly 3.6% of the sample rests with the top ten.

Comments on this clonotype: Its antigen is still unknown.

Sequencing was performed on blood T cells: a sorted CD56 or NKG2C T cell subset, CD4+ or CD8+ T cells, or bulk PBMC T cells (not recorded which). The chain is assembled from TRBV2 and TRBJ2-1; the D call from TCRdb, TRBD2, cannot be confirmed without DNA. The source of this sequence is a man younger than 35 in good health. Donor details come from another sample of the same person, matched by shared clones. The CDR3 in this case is CASSESSATRRFF.